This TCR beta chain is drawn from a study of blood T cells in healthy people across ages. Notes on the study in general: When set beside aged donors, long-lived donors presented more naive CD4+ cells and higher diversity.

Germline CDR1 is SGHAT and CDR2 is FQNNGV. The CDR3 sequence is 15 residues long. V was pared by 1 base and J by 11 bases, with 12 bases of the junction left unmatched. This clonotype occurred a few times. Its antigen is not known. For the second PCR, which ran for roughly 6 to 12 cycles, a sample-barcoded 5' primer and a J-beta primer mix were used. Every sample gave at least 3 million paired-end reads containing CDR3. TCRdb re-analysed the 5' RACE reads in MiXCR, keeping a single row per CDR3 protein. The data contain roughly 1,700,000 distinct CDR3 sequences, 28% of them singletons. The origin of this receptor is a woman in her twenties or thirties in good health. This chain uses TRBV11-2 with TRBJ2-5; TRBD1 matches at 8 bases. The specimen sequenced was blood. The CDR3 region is CASSLGTGKTYEQYF. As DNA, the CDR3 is TGTGCCAGCAGCTTAGGGACAGGGAAAACATATGAGCAGTACTTC. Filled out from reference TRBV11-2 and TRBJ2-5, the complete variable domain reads EAGVAQSPRYKIIEKRQSVAFWCNPISGHATLYWYQQILGQGPKLLIQFQNNGVVDDSQLPKDRFSAERLKGVDSTLKIQPAKLEDSAVYLCASSLGTGKTYEQYFGPGTRLLVL.